The rows below give T cell receptor beta chains drawn from one sample of a study of T cells in Graves' hyperthyroidism and ophthalmopathy. MiXCR was run by TCRdb on the multiplex PCR reads, yielding one entry per CDR3 protein. This sample has approximately 380,000 distinct CDR3 sequences, with around 20% found just once. The specimen sequenced was blood. These receptors all stem from a man aged 18 to 29 with Graves' ophthalmopathy. Each CDR3 is given with its conserved first and last residue. Fields, in order: J gene, V gene, D gene, clone size, CDR3 DNA, CDR3 protein. A D gene is named only where the DNA matches it firmly. A clone size is listed for some rows: how often the clone was seen (once, few, many), or a class if it is expanded.

j_call: TRBJ2-7
v_call: TRBV7-3
d_call: TRBD1
clone_size: many
cdr3_nt: TGTGCCAGCAGCTATACCGGGACAGGGGCATACGAGCAGTACTTC
cdr3_aa: CASSYTGTGAYEQYF

j_call: TRBJ2-3
v_call: TRBV18
d_call: TRBD2
clone_size: -
cdr3_nt: TGTGCCAGCTCTATGGCCGAACTAGCGGGGGCCCGTCACACAGATACGCAGTATTTT
cdr3_aa: CASSMAELAGARHTDTQYF

j_call: TRBJ1-1
v_call: TRBV6-1
d_call: -
clone_size: -
cdr3_nt: TGTGCCAGCAGCCGGGACGGGGGAAACACTGAAGCTTTCTTT
cdr3_aa: CASSRDGGNTEAFF

j_call: TRBJ2-7
v_call: TRBV7-8
d_call: -
clone_size: many
cdr3_nt: TGTGCCAGCAGGACCGGTGGATCTCGGGCCTACGAGCAGTACTTC
cdr3_aa: CASRTGGSRAYEQYF

j_call: TRBJ2-5
v_call: TRBV20-1
d_call: TRBD1
clone_size: many
cdr3_nt: TGCAGTGCTAGAGACCCGGACAGGCCCCAAGAGACCCAGTACTTC
cdr3_aa: CSARDPDRPQETQYF

j_call: TRBJ2-1
v_call: TRBV5-1
d_call: TRBD2
clone_size: few
cdr3_nt: TGCGTCAGCACGCTAGCGGGGACTTATTACAATGAGCAGTTCTTC
cdr3_aa: CVSTLAGTYYNEQFF

j_call: TRBJ2-1
v_call: TRBV7-2
d_call: -
clone_size: many
cdr3_nt: TGTGCCAGCAGCTTAACCATTACCTCTCAGTTCTTC
cdr3_aa: CASSLTITSQFF

j_call: TRBJ2-2
v_call: TRBV2
d_call: -
clone_size: few
cdr3_nt: TGTGCCTCTAGAGAATCTTTCGGGGAGCTGTTTTTT
cdr3_aa: CASRESFGELFF

j_call: TRBJ2-2
v_call: TRBV2
d_call: -
clone_size: many
cdr3_nt: TGTGCCAGCAGTGGACAGTTGAACACCGGGGAGCTGTTTTTT
cdr3_aa: CASSGQLNTGELFF

j_call: TRBJ2-4
v_call: TRBV20-1
d_call: TRBD1
clone_size: many
cdr3_nt: TGCAGTGCTAACAGACAGGGGAATCTTCGAGCCAAAAACATTCAGTACTTC
cdr3_aa: CSANRQGNLRAKNIQYF

j_call: TRBJ1-6
v_call: TRBV20-1
d_call: -
clone_size: -
cdr3_nt: TGCAGTGCCGATCCCCGATTGGAGAGCTCCTATAATTCACCCCTCCACTTT
cdr3_aa: CSADPRLESSYNSPLHF

j_call: TRBJ2-7
v_call: TRBV6-5
d_call: -
clone_size: many
cdr3_nt: TGTGCCAGCAGTTACTCGCTGGACGGGGCCTACGAGCAGTACTTC
cdr3_aa: CASSYSLDGAYEQYF

j_call: TRBJ2-3
v_call: TRBV5-1
d_call: -
clone_size: -
cdr3_nt: TGCGCCAGCAGCTTACTACAGGATACGCAGTATTTT
cdr3_aa: CASSLLQDTQYF

j_call: TRBJ1-2
v_call: TRBV12-3/TRBV12-4
d_call: -
clone_size: many
cdr3_nt: TGTGCCAGCAGTTTTAGCGGCCAGGGGCGTGGTAGTGGCTACACCTTC
cdr3_aa: CASSFSGQGRGSGYTF

j_call: TRBJ1-2
v_call: TRBV5-1
d_call: -
clone_size: many
cdr3_nt: TGCGCCAGCAGCTTGGGTGCCGTGAGTAACTATGGCTACACCTTC
cdr3_aa: CASSLGAVSNYGYTF

j_call: TRBJ2-7
v_call: TRBV28
d_call: TRBD1
clone_size: -
cdr3_nt: TGTGCCAGCAGTTTGCGGGGGACAGGGTCCTACGAGCAGTACTTC
cdr3_aa: CASSLRGTGSYEQYF

j_call: TRBJ2-5
v_call: TRBV7-7
d_call: TRBD1
clone_size: few
cdr3_nt: TGTGCCAGCAGCTACGGGACAGGGAAACAAGAGACCCAGTACTTC
cdr3_aa: CASSYGTGKQETQYF

j_call: TRBJ1-5
v_call: TRBV4-1
d_call: TRBD1
clone_size: many
cdr3_nt: TGCGCCAGCAGCCAATGGGTTGGGACAGGCCCTACCGGGAATCAGCCCCAGCATTTT
cdr3_aa: CASSQWVGTGPTGNQPQHF

j_call: TRBJ1-5
v_call: TRBV2
d_call: -
clone_size: many
cdr3_nt: TGTGCCAGCAGCACCGACCTCTACTCAGTCCAGCATTTT
cdr3_aa: CASSTDLYSVQHF

j_call: TRBJ2-7
v_call: TRBV7-9
d_call: TRBD1
clone_size: -
cdr3_nt: TGTGCCAGCAGCTTACTGGACAGGTACGAGCAGTACTTC
cdr3_aa: CASSLLDRYEQYF

j_call: TRBJ2-7
v_call: TRBV5-1
d_call: -
clone_size: many
cdr3_nt: TGCGCCAGCGGGCAACAGGGCTTAGGGGAGCAGTACTTC
cdr3_aa: CASGQQGLGEQYF

j_call: TRBJ2-5
v_call: TRBV5-6
d_call: -
clone_size: many
cdr3_nt: TGTGCCAGCAGCCCGGACAGAAAAGAGACCCAGTACTTC
cdr3_aa: CASSPDRKETQYF

j_call: TRBJ2-5
v_call: TRBV11-2
d_call: TRBD2
clone_size: many
cdr3_nt: TGTGCCAGCAGCCGACTAGCGGGGCTCGGCGAGACCCAGTACTTC
cdr3_aa: CASSRLAGLGETQYF

j_call: TRBJ2-1
v_call: TRBV4-1
d_call: TRBD2
clone_size: -
cdr3_nt: TGCGCCAGCAGCCAAGATCTAAGCGGGGGGGCCGGTGAGCAGTTCTTC
cdr3_aa: CASSQDLSGGAGEQFF

j_call: TRBJ2-2
v_call: TRBV7-9
d_call: TRBD1
clone_size: -
cdr3_nt: TGTGCCAGCAGTTACCGAGGGGGGACAGGGGGAAACACCGGGGAGCTGTTTTTT
cdr3_aa: CASSYRGGTGGNTGELFF

j_call: TRBJ1-3
v_call: TRBV20-1
d_call: -
clone_size: -
cdr3_nt: TGCAGTGCTAGAGTTATGCGCGACAGGATTAAAAACACCATATATTTT
cdr3_aa: CSARVMRDRIKNTIYF

j_call: TRBJ1-1
v_call: TRBV6-1
d_call: -
clone_size: many
cdr3_nt: TGTGCCAGCAGTGAGAAAGCGTCGGCTTTCTTT
cdr3_aa: CASSEKASAFF

j_call: TRBJ1-2
v_call: TRBV20-1
d_call: TRBD1
clone_size: few
cdr3_nt: TGCAGTGCTCGGGACAGGGCTCCCACCTTC
cdr3_aa: CSARDRAPTF

j_call: TRBJ2-5
v_call: TRBV11-2
d_call: -
clone_size: many
cdr3_nt: TGTGCCAGCAGCCCCCAGGGGTTCGGGGAGACCCAGTACTTC
cdr3_aa: CASSPQGFGETQYF